This T cell receptor (beta chain) was captured in a study of response to subunit inactivated influenza vaccine. Study observations and caveats: New T cells are recruited in small numbers by each seasonal influenza vaccination, according to the authors' suggestion.

Germline values: CDR1 ENHRY, CDR2 SYGVKD. This CDR3 comprises 16 residues. After removal of 4 bases from V and 3 bases from J, the junction contained 1 base not matched to a gene. TCRdb called the RT-PCR reads again in MiXCR, with one record for every CDR3 protein. The top ten clones hold 10% to 13% of a sample with around 750,000 distinct CDR3 sequences, less than 25% of them seen once. Details on this clonotype: The antigen is undetermined.

The material was PBMCs from blood, obtained around 5 days after vaccination. The source is a man aged 50 or older who received an inactivated influenza vaccine. The chain uses TRBV10-3 and TRBJ2-1; TRBD2 matches 15 bases. This chain's CDR3 is CAISAGLAGGYNEQFF. CDR3 DNA: TGTGCCATCAGTGCGGGACTAGCGGGAGGCTACAATGAGCAGTTCTTC.